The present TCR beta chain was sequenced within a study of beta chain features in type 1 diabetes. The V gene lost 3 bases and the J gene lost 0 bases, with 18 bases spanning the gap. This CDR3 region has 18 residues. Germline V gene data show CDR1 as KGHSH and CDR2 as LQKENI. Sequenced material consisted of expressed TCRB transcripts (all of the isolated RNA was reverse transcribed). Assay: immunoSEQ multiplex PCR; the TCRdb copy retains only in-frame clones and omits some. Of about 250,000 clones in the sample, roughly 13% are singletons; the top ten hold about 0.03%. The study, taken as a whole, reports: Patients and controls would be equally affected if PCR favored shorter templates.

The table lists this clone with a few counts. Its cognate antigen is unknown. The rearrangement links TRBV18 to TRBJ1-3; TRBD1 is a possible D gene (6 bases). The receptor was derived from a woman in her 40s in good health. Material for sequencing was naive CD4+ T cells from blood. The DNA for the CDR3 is TGTGCCAGCTCACCCGCGGTTGGGGGCCGTCTCTCTGGAAACACCATATATTTT. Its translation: CASSPAVGGRLSGNTIYF.